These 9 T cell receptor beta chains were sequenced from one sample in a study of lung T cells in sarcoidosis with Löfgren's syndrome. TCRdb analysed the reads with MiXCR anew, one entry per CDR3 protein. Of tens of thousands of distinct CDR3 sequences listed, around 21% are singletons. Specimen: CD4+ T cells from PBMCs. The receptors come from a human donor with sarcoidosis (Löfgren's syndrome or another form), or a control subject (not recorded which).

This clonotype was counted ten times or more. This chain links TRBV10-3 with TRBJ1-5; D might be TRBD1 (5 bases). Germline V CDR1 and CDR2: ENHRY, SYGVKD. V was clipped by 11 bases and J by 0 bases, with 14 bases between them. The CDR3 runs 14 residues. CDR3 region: CASAQGGSNQPQHF. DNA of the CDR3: TGTGCCTCCGCCCAGGGTGGTAGCAATCAGCCCCAGCATTTT.

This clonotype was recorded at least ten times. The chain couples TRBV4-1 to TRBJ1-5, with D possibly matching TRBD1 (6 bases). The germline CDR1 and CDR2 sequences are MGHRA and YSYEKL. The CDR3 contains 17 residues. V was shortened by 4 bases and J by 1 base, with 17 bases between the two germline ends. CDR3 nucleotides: TGCGCCAGCAGCCCCCGGACAGCCCAGGGGAGCAATCAGCCCCAGCATTTT. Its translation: CASSPRTAQGSNQPQHF.

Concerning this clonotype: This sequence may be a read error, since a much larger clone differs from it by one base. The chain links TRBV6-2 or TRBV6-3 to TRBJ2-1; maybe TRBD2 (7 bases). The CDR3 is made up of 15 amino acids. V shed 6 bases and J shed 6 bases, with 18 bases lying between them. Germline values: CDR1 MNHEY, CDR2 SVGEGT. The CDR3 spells CASSLLRGGRNEQFF. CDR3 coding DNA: TGTGCCAGCAGCCTGTTGAGGGGGGGCCGCAATGAGCAGTTCTTC.

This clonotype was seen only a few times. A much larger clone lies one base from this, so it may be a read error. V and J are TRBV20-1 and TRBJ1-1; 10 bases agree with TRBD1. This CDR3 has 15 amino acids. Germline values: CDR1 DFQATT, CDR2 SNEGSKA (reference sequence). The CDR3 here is CSARRTGGGWTEASF. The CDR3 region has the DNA TGCAGTGCTAGAAGGACAGGGGGAGGTTGGACTGAAGCTTCCTTT.

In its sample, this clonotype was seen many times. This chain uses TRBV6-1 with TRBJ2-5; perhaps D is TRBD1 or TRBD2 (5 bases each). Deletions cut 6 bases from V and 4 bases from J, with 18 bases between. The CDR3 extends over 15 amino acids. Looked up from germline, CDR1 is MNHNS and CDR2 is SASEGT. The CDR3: CASSYPGTHRETQYF. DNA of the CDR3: TGTGCCAGCAGCTATCCCGGGACCCACAGAGAGACCCAGTACTTC.

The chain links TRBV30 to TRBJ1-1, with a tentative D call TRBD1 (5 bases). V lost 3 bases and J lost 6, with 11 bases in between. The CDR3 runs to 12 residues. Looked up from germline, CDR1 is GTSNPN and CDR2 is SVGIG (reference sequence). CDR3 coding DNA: TGTGCCTGGAGGCCGATCAGGGCTGAAGCTTTCTTT. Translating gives CAWRPIRAEAFF.

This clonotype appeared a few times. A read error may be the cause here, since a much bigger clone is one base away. In DNA, the CDR3 is TGTGCCAGCAGTGCGGGGGGGCACTCTGGAAACACCATATATTTT. This sequence encodes CASSAGGHSGNTIYF. V usage is TRBV6-1 and J usage is TRBJ1-3; perhaps TRBD1 as D (6 bases). The V gene's germline CDR1 is MNHNS and CDR2 SASEGT. The CDR3 spans 15 residues. Trimming shortened V by 4 bases and J by 0 bases, and 10 bases separated the two germline ends.

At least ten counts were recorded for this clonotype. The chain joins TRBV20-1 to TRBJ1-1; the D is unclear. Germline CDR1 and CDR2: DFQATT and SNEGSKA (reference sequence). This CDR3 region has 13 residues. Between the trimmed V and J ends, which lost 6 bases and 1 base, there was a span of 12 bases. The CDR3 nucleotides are TGCAGTGCCGGGGAGCCAGCGAACACTGAAGCTTTCTTT. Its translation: CSAGEPANTEAFF.

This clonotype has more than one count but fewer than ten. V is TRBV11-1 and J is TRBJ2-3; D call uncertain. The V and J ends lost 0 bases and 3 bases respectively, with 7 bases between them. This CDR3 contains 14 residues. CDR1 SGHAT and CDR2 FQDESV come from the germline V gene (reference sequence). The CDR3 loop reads CASSLAWGTDTQYF. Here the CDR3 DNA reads TGTGCCAGCAGCTTAGCGTGGGGAACAGATACGCAGTATTTT.